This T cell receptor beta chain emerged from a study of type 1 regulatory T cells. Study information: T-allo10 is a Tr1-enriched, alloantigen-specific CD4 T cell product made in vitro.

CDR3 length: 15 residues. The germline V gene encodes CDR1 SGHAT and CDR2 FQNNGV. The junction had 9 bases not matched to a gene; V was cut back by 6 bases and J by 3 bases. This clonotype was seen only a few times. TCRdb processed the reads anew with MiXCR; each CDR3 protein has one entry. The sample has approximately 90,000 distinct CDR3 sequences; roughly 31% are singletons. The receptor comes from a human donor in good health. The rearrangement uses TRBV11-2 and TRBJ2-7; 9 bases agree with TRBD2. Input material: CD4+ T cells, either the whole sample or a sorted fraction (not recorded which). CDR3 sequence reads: CASRTSGRLRYEQYF. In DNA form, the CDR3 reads TGTGCCAGCAGGACTAGCGGCAGGCTCCGCTACGAGCAGTACTTC.